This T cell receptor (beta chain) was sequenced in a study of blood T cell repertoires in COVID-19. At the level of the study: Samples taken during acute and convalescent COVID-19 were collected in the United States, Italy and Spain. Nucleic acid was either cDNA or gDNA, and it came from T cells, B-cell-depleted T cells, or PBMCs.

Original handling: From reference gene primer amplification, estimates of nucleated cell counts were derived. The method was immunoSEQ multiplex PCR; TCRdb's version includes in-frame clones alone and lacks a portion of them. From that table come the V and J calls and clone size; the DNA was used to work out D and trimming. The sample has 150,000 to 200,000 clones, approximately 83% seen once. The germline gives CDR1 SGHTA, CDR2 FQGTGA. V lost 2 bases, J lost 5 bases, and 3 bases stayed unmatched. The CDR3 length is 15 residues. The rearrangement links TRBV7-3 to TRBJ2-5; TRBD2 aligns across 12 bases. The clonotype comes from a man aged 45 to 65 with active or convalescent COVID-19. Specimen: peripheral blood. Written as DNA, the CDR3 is TGTGCCAGCAGCTTACTAGCGGGGGGGCTGGAGACCCAGTACTTC. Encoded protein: CASSLLAGGLETQYF.